Following are 8 T cell receptor beta chains from one sample sequenced in a study of blood T cell repertoires in COVID-19. This table comes from immunoSEQ multiplex PCR, and its TCRdb copy is limited to in-frame clones, with some not included. The sample yields under 100,000 clones, about 70% seen once. Material for sequencing was peripheral blood. The receptors here all came from an elderly woman with active or convalescent COVID-19.

J is TRBJ1-1 and V is TRBV27; D unclear. This CDR3 comprises 14 residues. Germline V gene sequence: CDR1 MNHEY, CDR2 SMNVEV (reference sequence). The ends were cut back, 5 bases at V and 5 bases at J, with 15 bases in the middle. CDR3: CASSVRSGGTEAFF. CDR3 in DNA: TGTGCCAGCAGTGTCCGATCGGGAGGTACTGAAGCTTTCTTT.

The CDR3 nucleotides are TGCGCCAGCAGCCCGGGACTACTCAACACCGGGGAGCTGTTTTTT. Its translation: CASSPGLLNTGELFF. The rearrangement joins TRBV4-1 to TRBJ2-2; 7 bases are a match to TRBD2. The trim removed 4 bases at V and 2 bases at J, leaving 4 bases unmatched. CDR3 length equals 15 residues. Germline-derived CDR1 and CDR2 are MGHRA and YSYEKL.

There are a few counts of this clone. The CDR3 DNA follows: TGTGCCATCAGCTTACAGGGAAATGGCGGGGAGCTGTTTTTT. It translates to CAISLQGNGGELFF. The J gene is TRBJ2-2, the V gene TRBV10-3, with D possibly TRBD1 on 6 matching bases. The ends were cut back, 6 bases at V and 7 bases at J, with 15 bases in the middle. This CDR3 has 14 amino acids. Germline V gives CDR1 ENHRY, CDR2 SYGVKD.

The rearrangement links TRBV9 to TRBJ2-1, with D possibly TRBD1 on 6 matching bases. The CDR3 has 15 residues. Trimming left V 4 bases short and J 4 bases short, with 15 bases between. Germline CDR1 reads SGDLS; CDR2 reads YYNGEE. CDR3 region: CASSPRQALYNEQFF. The CDR3, as DNA: TGTGCCAGCAGCCCAAGACAGGCGCTATACAATGAGCAGTTCTTC.

The rearrangement joins TRBV6-6 to TRBJ1-2; the D is unclear. Germline V gene data show CDR1 as MNHNY and CDR2 as SVGAGI (reference sequence). V lost 5 bases and J 8 bases, leaving 6 bases between the germline ends. The CDR3 totals 10 residues. The CDR3 nucleotides read TGTGCCAGCAGTGCGGGGGGCTACACCTTC. Protein sequence: CASSAGGYTF.

V and J are TRBV6-2 or TRBV6-3 and TRBJ2-1, with D maybe TRBD1 (6 bases). Trimming stripped 4 bases from V and 4 bases from J, with 17 bases between. The CDR3 covers 16 residues. Germline V gene lookup returns CDR1 MNHEY and CDR2 SVGEGT. The CDR3 reads CASSFPDRPSYNEQFF. The CDR3 coding sequence is TGTGCCAGCAGTTTCCCTGACAGGCCCAGTTACAATGAGCAGTTCTTC.

This clone was counted once. The CDR3 protein is CASTPPTGGNSPLHF. The CDR3 nucleotides read TGTGCCAGCACCCCTCCGACAGGGGGTAATTCACCCCTCCACTTT. This chain uses TRBV6-2 or TRBV6-3 with TRBJ1-6, with 9 bases matching TRBD1. The V and J ends lost 7 bases and 6 bases, in that order; junction bases with no gene match: 7. The CDR3 is made up of 15 amino acids. Germline-derived CDR1 and CDR2 are MNHEY and SVGEGT.

The chain joins TRBV6-5 to TRBJ2-7; 7 nucleotides line up with TRBD1. The CDR3 is 14 amino acids. Germline CDR1 is MNHEY and CDR2 is SVGAGI. J gave up 2 bases and V 5 bases, and 6 bases lay outside the gene matches. This CDR3 reads CASSLGQPPYEQYF. The CDR3 coding sequence is TGTGCCAGCAGTCTGGGACAGCCACCCTACGAGCAGTACTTC.